This T cell receptor beta chain was identified in a study of siplizumab effects on memory and regulatory T cells. General observations from the study: Contribution to the alloresponse seemed major for naive T cells, which also seemed more diverse than memory cells.

This clone has a single count. Its antigen is not identified. Profiling relied on immunoSEQ multiplex PCR, and the TCRdb table lists in-frame clones only, not all of them. The table includes about 100,000 clones, 92% detected once. Germline CDR1 MNHEY, CDR2 SVGAGI. The V end lost 2 bases, the J end lost 0 bases, and 8 bases lay between the germline ends. The CDR3 covers 14 residues. The sequence derives from a human donor in good health. Sequenced material: Tregs sorted from blood. The chain uses TRBV6-5 and TRBJ2-7; D possibly corresponds to TRBD1 (6 bases). The CDR3 DNA is TGTGCCAGCAGTTACCAGGACAGCTCCTACGAGCAGTACTTC. Encoded protein: CASSYQDSSYEQYF.